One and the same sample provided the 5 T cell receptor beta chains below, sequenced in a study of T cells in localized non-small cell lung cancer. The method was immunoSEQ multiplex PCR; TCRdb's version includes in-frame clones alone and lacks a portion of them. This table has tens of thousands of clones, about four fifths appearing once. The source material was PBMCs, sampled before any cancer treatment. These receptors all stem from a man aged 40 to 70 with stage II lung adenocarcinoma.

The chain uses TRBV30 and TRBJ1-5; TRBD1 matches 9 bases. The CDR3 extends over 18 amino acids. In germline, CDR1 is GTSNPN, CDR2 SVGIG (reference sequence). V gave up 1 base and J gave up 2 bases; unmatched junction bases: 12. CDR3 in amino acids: CAWSGSRTGDGGNQPQHF. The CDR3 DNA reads TGTGCCTGGAGTGGATCTCGGACAGGGGACGGGGGCAATCAGCCCCAGCATTTT.

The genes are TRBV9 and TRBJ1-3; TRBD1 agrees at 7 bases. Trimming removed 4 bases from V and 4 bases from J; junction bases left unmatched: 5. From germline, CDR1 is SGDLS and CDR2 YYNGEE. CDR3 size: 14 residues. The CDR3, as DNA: TGTGCCAGCAGCCTTTGGGACAGCGGAAACACCATATATTTT. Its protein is CASSLWDSGNTIYF. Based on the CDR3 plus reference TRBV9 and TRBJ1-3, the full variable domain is DSGVTQTPKHLITATGQRVTLRCSPRSGDLSVYWYQQSLDQGLQFLIQYYNGEERAKGNILERFSAQQFPDLHSELNLSSLELGDSALYFCASSLWDSGNTIYFGEGSWLTVV.

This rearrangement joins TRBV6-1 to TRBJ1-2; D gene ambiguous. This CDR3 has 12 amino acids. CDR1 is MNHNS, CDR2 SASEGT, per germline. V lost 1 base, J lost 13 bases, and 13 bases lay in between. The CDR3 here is CASSEVPGARTF. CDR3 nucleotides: TGTGCCAGCAGTGAAGTTCCCGGAGCCCGCACCTTC.

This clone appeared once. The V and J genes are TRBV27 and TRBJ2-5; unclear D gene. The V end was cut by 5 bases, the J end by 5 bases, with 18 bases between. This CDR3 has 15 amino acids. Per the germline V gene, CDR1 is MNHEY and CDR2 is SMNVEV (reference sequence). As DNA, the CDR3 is TGTGCCAGCAGTCCGACCGGACGGGTTCGGGAGACCCAGTACTTC. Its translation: CASSPTGRVRETQYF.

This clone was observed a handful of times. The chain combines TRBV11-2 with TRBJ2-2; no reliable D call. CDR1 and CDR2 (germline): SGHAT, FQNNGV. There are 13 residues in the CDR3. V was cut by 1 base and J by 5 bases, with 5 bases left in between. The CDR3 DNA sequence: TGTGCCAGCAGCTTAGTTATTACCGGGGAGCTGTTTTTT. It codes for CASSLVITGELFF. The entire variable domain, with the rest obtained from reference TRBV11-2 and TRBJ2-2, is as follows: EAGVAQSPRYKIIEKRQSVAFWCNPISGHATLYWYQQILGQGPKLLIQFQNNGVVDDSQLPKDRFSAERLKGVDSTLKIQPAKLEDSAVYLCASSLVITGELFFGEGSRLTVL.